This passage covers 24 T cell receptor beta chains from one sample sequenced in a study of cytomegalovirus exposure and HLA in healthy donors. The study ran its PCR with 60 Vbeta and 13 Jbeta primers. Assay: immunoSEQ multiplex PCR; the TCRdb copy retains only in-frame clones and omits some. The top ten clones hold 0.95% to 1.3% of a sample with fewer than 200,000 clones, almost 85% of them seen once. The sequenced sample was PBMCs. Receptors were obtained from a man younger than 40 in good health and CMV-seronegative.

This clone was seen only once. The CDR3 region is CSASPGYRDTQYF. The CDR3, as DNA: TGCAGCGCCTCCCCCGGGTATCGAGATACGCAGTATTTT. The rearrangement uses TRBV29-1 and TRBJ2-3, with D unclear. Trimming took off 7 bases at V and 5 bases at J, with 16 bases between the two ends. The CDR3 is 13 amino acids. The germline gives CDR1 SQVTM, CDR2 ANQGSEA.

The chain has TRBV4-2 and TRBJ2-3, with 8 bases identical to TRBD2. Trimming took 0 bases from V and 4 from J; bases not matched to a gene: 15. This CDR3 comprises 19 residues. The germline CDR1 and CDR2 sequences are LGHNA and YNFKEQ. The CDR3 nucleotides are TGTGCCAGCAGCCAAGATCTCGGGGGGGAAGAGGGATTTGCAGATACGCAGTATTTT. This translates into CASSQDLGGEEGFADTQYF.

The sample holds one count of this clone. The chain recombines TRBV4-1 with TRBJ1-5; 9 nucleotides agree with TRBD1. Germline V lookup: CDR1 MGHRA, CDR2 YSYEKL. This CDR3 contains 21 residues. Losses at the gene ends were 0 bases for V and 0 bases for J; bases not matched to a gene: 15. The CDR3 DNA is TGCGCCAGCAGCCAAGATCCCCCCGGACAGGGGACCCTAAGTAGCAATCAGCCCCAGCATTTT. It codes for CASSQDPPGQGTLSSNQPQHF.

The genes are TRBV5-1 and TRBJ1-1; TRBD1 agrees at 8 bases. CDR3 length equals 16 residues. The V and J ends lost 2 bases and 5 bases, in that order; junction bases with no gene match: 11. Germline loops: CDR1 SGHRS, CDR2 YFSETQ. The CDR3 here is CASSLASGGARTEAFF. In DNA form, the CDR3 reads TGCGCCAGCAGCTTAGCATCAGGGGGCGCGAGAACTGAAGCTTTCTTT. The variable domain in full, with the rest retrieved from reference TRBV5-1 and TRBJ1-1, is KAGVTQTPRYLIKTRGQQVTLSCSPISGHRSVSWYQQTPGQGLQFLFEYFSETQRNKGNFPGRFSGRQFSNSRSEMNVSTLELGDSALYLCASSLASGGARTEAFFGQGTRLTVV.

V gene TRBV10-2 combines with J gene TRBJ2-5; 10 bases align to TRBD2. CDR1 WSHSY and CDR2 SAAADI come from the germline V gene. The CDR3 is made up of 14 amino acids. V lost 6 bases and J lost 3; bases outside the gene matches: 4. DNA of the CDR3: TGCGCCAGCAGCTTACTAGCGGGGAAAGAGACCCAGTACTTC. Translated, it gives CASSLLAGKETQYF.

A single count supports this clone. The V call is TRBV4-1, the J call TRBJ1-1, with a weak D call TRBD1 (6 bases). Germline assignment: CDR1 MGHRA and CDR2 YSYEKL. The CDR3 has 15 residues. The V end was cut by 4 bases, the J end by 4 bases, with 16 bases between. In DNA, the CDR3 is TGCGCCAGCAGCCCCGATCATCACAGGGTCACTGAAGCTTTCTTT. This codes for CASSPDHHRVTEAFF.

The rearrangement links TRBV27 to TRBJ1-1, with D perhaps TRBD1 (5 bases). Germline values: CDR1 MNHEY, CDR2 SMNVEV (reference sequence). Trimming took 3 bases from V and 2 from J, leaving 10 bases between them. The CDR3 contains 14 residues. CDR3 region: CASSFGGSNTEAFF. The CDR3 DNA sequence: TGTGCCAGCAGTTTTGGGGGGTCCAACACTGAAGCTTTCTTT.

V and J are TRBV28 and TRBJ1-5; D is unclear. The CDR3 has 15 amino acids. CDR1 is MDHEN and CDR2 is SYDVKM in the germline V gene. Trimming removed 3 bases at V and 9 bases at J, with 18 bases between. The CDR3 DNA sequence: TGTGCCAGCAGTTTTTCCGGCGGCAGTACTTTGCCCCAGCATTTT. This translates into CASSFSGGSTLPQHF.

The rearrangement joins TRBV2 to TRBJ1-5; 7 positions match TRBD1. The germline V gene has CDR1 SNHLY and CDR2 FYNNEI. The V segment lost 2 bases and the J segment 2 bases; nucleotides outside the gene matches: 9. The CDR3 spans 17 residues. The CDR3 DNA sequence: TGTGCCAGCAGTGAACCCCTCACAGGGGACGGCAATCAGCCCCAGCATTTT. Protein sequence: CASSEPLTGDGNQPQHF.

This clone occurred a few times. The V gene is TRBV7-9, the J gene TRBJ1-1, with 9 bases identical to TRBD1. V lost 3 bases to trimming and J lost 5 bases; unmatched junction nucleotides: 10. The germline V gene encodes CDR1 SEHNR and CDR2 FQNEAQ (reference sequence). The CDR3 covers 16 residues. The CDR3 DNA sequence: TGTGCCAGCAGCTTCGTAATGACAGGGGGTTTGACTGAAGCTTTCTTT. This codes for CASSFVMTGGLTEAFF.

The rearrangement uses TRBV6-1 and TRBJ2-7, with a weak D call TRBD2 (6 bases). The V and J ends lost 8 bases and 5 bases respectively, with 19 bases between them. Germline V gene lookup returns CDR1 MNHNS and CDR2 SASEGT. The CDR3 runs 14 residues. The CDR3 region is CASLRPGEGNEQYF. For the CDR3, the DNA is TGTGCCAGCTTACGTCCGGGAGAGGGTAACGAGCAGTACTTC.

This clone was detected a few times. For the CDR3, the DNA is TGTGCCAGCAGCCTCATGGCCGATACAGAGACCCAGTACTTC. Protein: CASSLMADTETQYF. This sequence joins TRBV7-9 and TRBJ2-5; D gene unclear. Germline lookup yields CDR1 SEHNR and CDR2 FQNEAQ (reference sequence). The V end lost 5 bases, the J end lost 4 bases, and 14 bases lay between the germline ends. CDR3 size: 14 residues. Filled out from reference TRBV7-9 and TRBJ2-5, the complete variable domain reads DTGVSQNPRHKITKRGQNVTFRCDPISEHNRLYWYRQTLGQGPEFLTYFQNEAQLEKSRLLSDRFSAERPKGSFSTLEIQRTEQGDSAMYLCASSLMADTETQYFGPGTRLLVL.

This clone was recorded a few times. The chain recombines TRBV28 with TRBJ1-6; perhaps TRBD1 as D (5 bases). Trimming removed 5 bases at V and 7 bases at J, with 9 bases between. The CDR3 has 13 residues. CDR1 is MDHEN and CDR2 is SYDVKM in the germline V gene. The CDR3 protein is CASSGPGNSPLHF. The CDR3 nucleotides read TGTGCCAGCAGTGGGCCAGGGAATTCACCCCTCCACTTT.

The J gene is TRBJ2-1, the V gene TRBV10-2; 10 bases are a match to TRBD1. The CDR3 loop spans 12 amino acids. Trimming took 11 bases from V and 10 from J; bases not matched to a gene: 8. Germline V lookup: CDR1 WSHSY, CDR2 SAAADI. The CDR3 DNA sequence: TGCGCCGGAGGACAGGGGGACGGGGAGCAGTTCTTC. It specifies CAGGQGDGEQFF.

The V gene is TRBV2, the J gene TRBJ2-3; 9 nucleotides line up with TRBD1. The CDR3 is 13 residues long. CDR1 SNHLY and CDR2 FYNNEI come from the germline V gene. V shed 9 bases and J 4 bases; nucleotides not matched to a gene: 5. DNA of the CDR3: TGTGCCAGACGGACAGGGGAATCAGATACGCAGTATTTT. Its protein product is CARRTGESDTQYF.

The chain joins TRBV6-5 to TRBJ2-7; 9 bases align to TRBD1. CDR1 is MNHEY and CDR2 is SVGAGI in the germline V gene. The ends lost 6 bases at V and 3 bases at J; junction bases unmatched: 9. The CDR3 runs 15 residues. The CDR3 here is CASRLKPGQGYEQYF. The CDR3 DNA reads TGTGCCAGCAGACTAAAACCGGGACAGGGCTACGAGCAGTACTTC.

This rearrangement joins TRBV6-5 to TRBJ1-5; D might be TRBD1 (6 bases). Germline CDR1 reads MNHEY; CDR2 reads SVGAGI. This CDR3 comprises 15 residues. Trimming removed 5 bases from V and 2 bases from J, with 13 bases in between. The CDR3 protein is CASSKTGIGNQPQHF. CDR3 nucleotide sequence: TGTGCCAGCAGTAAAACAGGGATTGGCAATCAGCCCCAGCATTTT.

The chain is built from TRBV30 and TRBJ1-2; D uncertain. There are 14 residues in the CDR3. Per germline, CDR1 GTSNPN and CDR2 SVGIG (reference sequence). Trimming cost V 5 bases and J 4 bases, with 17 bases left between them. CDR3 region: CAWGRDSRAYGYTF. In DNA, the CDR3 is TGTGCCTGGGGCCGAGACTCCCGTGCCTATGGCTACACCTTC. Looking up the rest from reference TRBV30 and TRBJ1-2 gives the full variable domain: SQTIHQWPATLVQPVGSPLSLECTVEGTSNPNLYWYRQAAGRGLQLLFYSVGIGQISSEVPQNLSASRPQDRQFILSSKKLLLSDSGFYLCAWGRDSRAYGYTFGSGTRLTVV.

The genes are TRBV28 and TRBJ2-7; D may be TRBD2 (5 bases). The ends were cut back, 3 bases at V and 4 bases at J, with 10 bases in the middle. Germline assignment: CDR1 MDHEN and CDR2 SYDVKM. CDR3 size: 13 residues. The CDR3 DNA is TGTGCCAGCAGTTTGGTTACGGGATACGAGCAGTACTTC. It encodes CASSLVTGYEQYF.

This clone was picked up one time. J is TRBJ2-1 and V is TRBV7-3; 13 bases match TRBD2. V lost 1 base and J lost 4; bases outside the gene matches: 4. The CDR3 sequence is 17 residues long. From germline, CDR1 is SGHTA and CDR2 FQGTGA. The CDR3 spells CASSLRSGLAGYNEQFF. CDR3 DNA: TGTGCCAGCAGCTTAAGATCGGGACTAGCGGGGTACAATGAGCAGTTCTTC.

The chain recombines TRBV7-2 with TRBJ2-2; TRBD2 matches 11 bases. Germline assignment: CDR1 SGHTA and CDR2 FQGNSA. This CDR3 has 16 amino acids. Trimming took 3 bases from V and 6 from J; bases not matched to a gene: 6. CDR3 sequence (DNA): TGTGCCAGCAGCTTCCCTAGCGGGGGGATTCCCGGGGAGCTGTTTTTT. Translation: CASSFPSGGIPGELFF.

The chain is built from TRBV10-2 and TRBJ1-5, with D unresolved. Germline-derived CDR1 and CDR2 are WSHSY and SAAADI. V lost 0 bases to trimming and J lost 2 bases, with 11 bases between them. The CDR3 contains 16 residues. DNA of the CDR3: TGCGCCAGCAGTGAGTCGACCTTAGCAGGCAATCAGCCCCAGCATTTT. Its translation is CASSESTLAGNQPQHF.

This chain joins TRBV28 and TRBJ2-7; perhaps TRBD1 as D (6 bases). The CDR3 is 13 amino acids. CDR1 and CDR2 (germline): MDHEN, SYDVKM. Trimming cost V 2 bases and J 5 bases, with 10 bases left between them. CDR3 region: CASSLRNRDEQYF. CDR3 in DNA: TGTGCCAGCAGTTTACGTAACAGGGACGAGCAGTACTTC.

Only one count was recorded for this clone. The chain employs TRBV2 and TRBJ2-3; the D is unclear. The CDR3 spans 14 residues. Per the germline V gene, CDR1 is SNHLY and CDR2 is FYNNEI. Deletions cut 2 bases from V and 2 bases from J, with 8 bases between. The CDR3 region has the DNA TGTGCCAGCAGTGAAATCGGTATCACAGATACGCAGTATTTT. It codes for CASSEIGITDTQYF.